The 9 T cell receptor beta chains below were found in one sample sequenced in a study of personalized T cell therapy for brain tumors. The antigens for these receptors are not known. Sequencing started from RNA extracted from peptide-stimulated T cells. Sequenced by immunoSEQ multiplex PCR; TCRdb stores in-frame clones only, minus some. This sample has 1,800 or so clones; less than 25% occur once, and the top ten carry approximately 40%. The source material was a T cell product expanded with peptides in culture. Receptor source: a human donor with medulloblastoma.

This clone was detected only a few times. The genes are TRBV5-1 and TRBJ1-6; 7 bases are a match to TRBD1. With V trimmed by 2 bases and J by 14 bases, 10 bases remained unmatched. The CDR3 runs to 14 residues. CDR1 and CDR2 (germline): SGHRS, YFSETQ. CDR3 region: CASSLGDSYPTLHF. For the CDR3, the DNA is TGCGCCAGCAGCTTAGGGGACAGCTACCCAACCCTCCACTTT.

This clone rates as hyperexpanded. The chain links TRBV3-1 (or the pseudogene TRBV3-2) to TRBJ2-1, with D unclear. V was pared by 0 bases and J by 0 bases, with 6 bases between. Germline V gene data show CDR1 as LGHDT and CDR2 as YNNKEL (reference sequence). The CDR3 extends over 15 amino acids. The CDR3 coding sequence is TGTGCCAGCAGCCAAGACGGCGGCTCCTACAATGAGCAGTTCTTC. Its translation: CASSQDGGSYNEQFF.

This clone was detected many times. The J gene is TRBJ2-3, the V gene TRBV28, with 14 bases fitting TRBD2. CDR1 is MDHEN, CDR2 SYDVKM, per germline. This CDR3 is 18 amino acids long. J gave up 2 bases and V 6 bases, and 10 bases lay outside the gene matches. The DNA for the CDR3 is TGTGCCAGCAGCCTCGGGACTAGCGGGGGAAGTATCACAGATACGCAGTATTTT. Its protein product is CASSLGTSGGSITDTQYF.

This clone was seen many times. The chain has TRBV24-1 and TRBJ2-2, with D perhaps TRBD2 (5 bases). Germline assignment: CDR1 KGHDR and CDR2 SFDVKD. The CDR3 sequence is 14 residues long. Trimming shortened V by 5 bases and J by 4 bases, and 10 bases separated the two germline ends. The DNA of the CDR3 is TGTGCCACCAGTGCCCGGGGATTCACCGGGGAGCTGTTTTTT. The encoded protein is CATSARGFTGELFF.

This clone appeared many times. This CDR3 is also generated by other DNA sequences in the sample. In DNA, the CDR3 is TGTGCCAGCAGTTACTCGATCCCCGGTGGCACCGGGGAGCTGTTTTTT. Its translation is CASSYSIPGGTGELFF. V usage is TRBV6-6 and J usage is TRBJ2-2; no reliable D call. There are 16 residues in the CDR3. Germline-derived CDR1 and CDR2 are MNHNY and SVGAGI (reference sequence). Trimming took off 0 bases at V and 4 bases at J, with 12 bases between the two ends.

This clone was counted between two and nine times. This chain connects TRBV5-4 to TRBJ2-3, with 7 positions matching TRBD2. There are 14 residues in the CDR3. V dropped 7 bases and J dropped 6; count of bases not matched to a gene: 11. CDR1 and CDR2 (germline): SGHNT, YYREEE (reference sequence). For the CDR3, the DNA is TGTGCCAGCCTTCTAGGGGCGGGAGTGGATACGCAGTATTTT. Translating it yields CASLLGAGVDTQYF.

This clone was seen repeatedly, ten times or more. The genes are TRBV14 and TRBJ1-1; D is unclear. The V end was cut by 10 bases, the J end by 3 bases, with 15 bases between. Germline V lookup: CDR1 SGHDN, CDR2 FVKESK. CDR3 size: 13 residues. Written as DNA, the CDR3 is TGTGCCAACCCAGCCCCTCAGGACACTGAAGCTTTCTTT. Translation gives CANPAPQDTEAFF.

This clone was found many times. The chain couples TRBV4-1 to TRBJ2-7; weak D call: TRBD1 (6 bases). This CDR3 region has 14 residues. Trimming left V 3 bases short and J 3 bases short, with 12 bases between. Germline V gene data show CDR1 as MGHRA and CDR2 as YSYEKL. The CDR3 DNA is TGCGCCAGCAGCCAGGAAACAGGGAACTACGAGCAGTACTTC. Residues: CASSQETGNYEQYF.

This clone was seen repeatedly, ten times or more. The chain employs TRBV27 and TRBJ2-1; D gene ambiguous. The V gene's germline CDR1 is MNHEY and CDR2 SMNVEV (reference sequence). The CDR3 loop spans 18 amino acids. V gave up 5 bases and J gave up 0 bases, with 20 bases separating them. In DNA, the CDR3 is TGTGCCAGCAGTGGGGTCAAGGGTTCGTTTAGCTCCTACAATGAGCAGTTCTTC. This codes for CASSGVKGSFSSYNEQFF.